This is a list of T cell receptor beta chains from one sample in a study of T cell repertoires in cytomegalovirus infection. Each CDR3 protein gets one entry after TCRdb re-called the reads with MiXCR. The table lists about 25,000 distinct CDR3 sequences, roughly 20% of them singletons, with about 91% in the top ten. These receptors' antigens are unknown. This specimen was CD8+ T cells from cultured PBMCs, taken from culture after CMV antigen stimulation. The receptors were sampled from a human donor in good health (CMV status not recorded). Some clones in this sample may be carry-over from other donors' samples. The CDR3 runs from the conserved cysteine through the conserved F or W. Fields, in order: clone size, V gene, J gene, D gene, CDR3 protein, CDR3 DNA. D genes are given only for firm matches. Part of the rows lack a size; the others show once, few, many or a class for expanded clones.

clone_size: many; v_call: TRBV6-4; j_call: TRBJ1-2; d_call: -; cdr3_aa: CASSDTPQAVYGYTF; cdr3_nt: TGTGCCAGCAGTGACACCCCACAGGCGGTCTATGGCTACACCTTC
clone_size: many; v_call: TRBV7-2; j_call: TRBJ2-1; d_call: TRBD2; cdr3_aa: CASSLHSSGGGNEQFF; cdr3_nt: TGTGCCAGCAGCTTGCACTCTAGCGGGGGGGGTAATGAGCAGTTCTTC
clone_size: few; v_call: TRBV5-4; j_call: TRBJ1-2; d_call: -; cdr3_aa: CASSQDSTNYRGYTF; cdr3_nt: TGTGCCAGCAGCCAGGACAGCACGAATTATCGGGGCTACACCTTC
clone_size: -; v_call: TRBV7-6; j_call: TRBJ2-7; d_call: -; cdr3_aa: CASSPGPKNEQYF; cdr3_nt: TGTGCCAGCAGCCCCGGCCCGAAGAACGAGCAGTACTTC
clone_size: many; v_call: TRBV28; j_call: TRBJ1-5; d_call: -; cdr3_aa: CASSLSWAASNQPQHF; cdr3_nt: TGTGCCAGCAGTTTAAGTTGGGCCGCCTCCAATCAGCCCCAGCATTTT
clone_size: few; v_call: TRBV11-2; j_call: TRBJ2-3; d_call: -; cdr3_aa: CASSLRTDTQYF; cdr3_nt: TGTGCCAGCAGCTTACGGACAGATACGCAGTATTTT
clone_size: -; v_call: TRBV7-9; j_call: TRBJ1-2; d_call: TRBD1; cdr3_aa: CASGQTGGRDGYTF; cdr3_nt: TGTGCCAGCGGCCAGACAGGGGGCCGAGATGGCTACACCTTC
clone_size: -; v_call: TRBV13; j_call: TRBJ2-7; d_call: -; cdr3_aa: CASSYGQRPEQYF; cdr3_nt: TGTGCCAGCAGCTACGGACAGAGGCCCGAGCAGTACTTC
clone_size: many; v_call: TRBV6-1; j_call: TRBJ2-7; d_call: -; cdr3_aa: CASSAPGRPTTYEQYF; cdr3_nt: TGTGCCAGCAGTGCCCCGGGGAGACCTACAACCTACGAGCAGTACTTC
clone_size: -; v_call: TRBV28; j_call: TRBJ1-6; d_call: -; cdr3_aa: CASSLSHTSPLHF; cdr3_nt: TGTGCCAGCAGTCTTTCTCATACTTCACCCCTCCACTTT
clone_size: many; v_call: TRBV28; j_call: TRBJ2-5; d_call: TRBD2; cdr3_aa: CASSLEVAGGMETQYF; cdr3_nt: TGTGCCAGCAGTCTAGAGGTAGCGGGGGGGATGGAGACCCAGTACTTC
clone_size: -; v_call: TRBV7-2; j_call: TRBJ2-5; d_call: -; cdr3_aa: CASSLSSRVGETQYF; cdr3_nt: TGTGCCAGCAGCTTATCGTCCAGGGTAGGGGAGACCCAGTACTTC
clone_size: many; v_call: TRBV12-3/TRBV12-4; j_call: TRBJ2-7; d_call: -; cdr3_aa: CASSLCQGFILFYEQYF; cdr3_nt: TGTGCCAGCAGTTTATGTCAGGGGTTCATCCTTTTCTACGAGCAGTACTTC
clone_size: few; v_call: TRBV5-1; j_call: TRBJ2-5; d_call: -; cdr3_aa: CASSLEGYQETQYF; cdr3_nt: TGCGCCAGCAGCCTGGAGGGTTACCAAGAGACCCAGTACTTC
clone_size: many; v_call: TRBV7-2; j_call: TRBJ1-6; d_call: -; cdr3_aa: CASSFGVDSPLHF; cdr3_nt: TGTGCCAGCAGCTTCGGGGTTGATTCACCCCTCCACTTT
clone_size: -; v_call: TRBV5-1; j_call: TRBJ1-1; d_call: -; cdr3_aa: CASSLGWEEITEAFF; cdr3_nt: TGCGCCAGCAGCTTGGGTTGGGAGGAGATCACTGAAGCTTTCTTT
clone_size: -; v_call: TRBV2; j_call: TRBJ2-1; d_call: -; cdr3_aa: CASIRGDKSYNEQFF; cdr3_nt: TGTGCCAGCATCCGAGGGGACAAATCATACAATGAGCAGTTCTTC
clone_size: -; v_call: TRBV12-3/TRBV12-4; j_call: TRBJ2-6; d_call: -; cdr3_aa: CASSPPGLGSGANVLTF; cdr3_nt: TGTGCCAGCAGTCCACCGGGACTCGGCTCTGGGGCCAACGTCCTGACTTTC
clone_size: many; v_call: TRBV4-3; j_call: TRBJ2-6; d_call: -; cdr3_aa: CASSQVRDSGANVLTF; cdr3_nt: TGCGCCAGCAGCCAAGTCAGGGACTCTGGGGCCAACGTCCTGACTTTC
clone_size: -; v_call: TRBV20-1; j_call: TRBJ2-2; d_call: -; cdr3_aa: CSARDRGSARNTGELFF; cdr3_nt: TGCAGTGCTAGAGATAGGGGCAGCGCGCGGAACACCGGGGAGCTGTTTTTT
clone_size: few; v_call: TRBV12-3/TRBV12-4; j_call: TRBJ1-2; d_call: -; cdr3_aa: CASSLRNYGYTF; cdr3_nt: TGTGCCAGCAGTTTGAGGAACTATGGCTACACCTTC
clone_size: few; v_call: TRBV4-3; j_call: TRBJ2-6; d_call: -; cdr3_aa: CASSQDRFGVGANVLTF; cdr3_nt: TGCGCCAGCAGCCAAGATCGGTTCGGGGTTGGGGCCAACGTCCTGACTTTC
clone_size: many; v_call: TRBV7-9; j_call: TRBJ2-1; d_call: TRBD2; cdr3_aa: CASSQTSGGYNEQFF; cdr3_nt: TGTGCCAGCAGCCAAACTAGCGGGGGATACAATGAGCAGTTCTTC
clone_size: few; v_call: TRBV6-1; j_call: TRBJ2-3; d_call: TRBD2; cdr3_aa: CASTDSGAITDTQYF; cdr3_nt: TGTGCCAGCACCGACAGCGGGGCGATCACAGATACGCAGTATTTT
clone_size: many; v_call: TRBV7-9; j_call: TRBJ2-7; d_call: TRBD2; cdr3_aa: CASSLMEVGGSTSYEQYF; cdr3_nt: TGTGCCAGCAGCTTAATGGAGGTGGGGGGGTCCACCTCTTACGAGCAGTACTTC
clone_size: -; v_call: TRBV7-9; j_call: TRBJ2-5; d_call: TRBD2; cdr3_aa: CASSQDGGRGETQYF; cdr3_nt: TGTGCCAGCAGCCAAGACGGGGGGAGGGGAGAGACCCAGTACTTC
clone_size: -; v_call: TRBV13; j_call: TRBJ2-7; d_call: -; cdr3_aa: CASSSGEGSPYEQYF; cdr3_nt: TGTGCCAGCAGCTCCGGAGAGGGTTCCCCCTACGAGCAGTACTTC
clone_size: few; v_call: TRBV7-9; j_call: TRBJ1-1; d_call: -; cdr3_aa: CASSFNPLQLGTEAFF; cdr3_nt: TGTGCCAGCAGCTTTAACCCACTACAGTTAGGCACTGAAGCTTTCTTT
clone_size: -; v_call: TRBV6-5; j_call: TRBJ2-4; d_call: -; cdr3_aa: CASSYSGGAAKNIQYF; cdr3_nt: TGTGCCAGCAGTTACTCGGGGGGGGCCGCTAAAAACATTCAGTACTTC
clone_size: many; v_call: TRBV4-1; j_call: TRBJ2-1; d_call: -; cdr3_aa: CASSYRVSSYNEQFF; cdr3_nt: TGCGCCAGCAGCTACAGGGTAAGCTCCTACAATGAGCAGTTCTTC
clone_size: -; v_call: TRBV5-4; j_call: TRBJ1-6; d_call: TRBD1; cdr3_aa: CASKGAGHNSPLHF; cdr3_nt: TGTGCCAGCAAGGGGGCCGGGCATAATTCACCCCTCCACTTT
clone_size: -; v_call: TRBV7-2; j_call: TRBJ2-7; d_call: TRBD2; cdr3_aa: CASSLSQGLAIISYEQYF; cdr3_nt: TGTGCCAGCAGCCTATCACAGGGACTAGCAATAATCTCCTACGAGCAGTACTTC
clone_size: many; v_call: TRBV7-6; j_call: TRBJ2-1; d_call: -; cdr3_aa: CASSHGPDNEQFF; cdr3_nt: TGTGCCAGCAGCCACGGACCCGACAATGAGCAGTTCTTC
clone_size: -; v_call: TRBV5-6; j_call: TRBJ1-5; d_call: -; cdr3_aa: CASSLGPGSGQRQHF; cdr3_nt: TGTGCCAGCAGCTTGGGGCCCGGGTCGGGGCAGCGCCAGCATTTT
clone_size: -; v_call: TRBV5-1; j_call: TRBJ2-7; d_call: -; cdr3_aa: CASSFGSGYEQYF; cdr3_nt: TGCGCCAGCAGCTTTGGATCCGGCTACGAGCAGTACTTC
clone_size: -; v_call: TRBV7-9; j_call: TRBJ2-3; d_call: -; cdr3_aa: CASSSPGQEAFTDTQYF; cdr3_nt: TGTGCCAGCAGCTCCCCTGGCCAGGAGGCCTTTACAGATACGCAGTATTTT
clone_size: few; v_call: TRBV28; j_call: TRBJ1-4; d_call: -; cdr3_aa: CASSFLAANEKLFF; cdr3_nt: TGTGCCAGCAGTTTTTTGGCGGCTAATGAAAAACTGTTTTTT
clone_size: -; v_call: TRBV7-9; j_call: TRBJ2-3; d_call: -; cdr3_aa: CASSLLPAQSTDTQYF; cdr3_nt: TGTGCCAGCAGTCTCCTCCCCGCACAGAGCACAGATACGCAGTATTTT
clone_size: -; v_call: TRBV5-6; j_call: TRBJ1-1; d_call: -; cdr3_aa: CASSLAGGRVEAFF; cdr3_nt: TGTGCCAGCAGCTTGGCCGGGGGTCGGGTTGAAGCTTTCTTT